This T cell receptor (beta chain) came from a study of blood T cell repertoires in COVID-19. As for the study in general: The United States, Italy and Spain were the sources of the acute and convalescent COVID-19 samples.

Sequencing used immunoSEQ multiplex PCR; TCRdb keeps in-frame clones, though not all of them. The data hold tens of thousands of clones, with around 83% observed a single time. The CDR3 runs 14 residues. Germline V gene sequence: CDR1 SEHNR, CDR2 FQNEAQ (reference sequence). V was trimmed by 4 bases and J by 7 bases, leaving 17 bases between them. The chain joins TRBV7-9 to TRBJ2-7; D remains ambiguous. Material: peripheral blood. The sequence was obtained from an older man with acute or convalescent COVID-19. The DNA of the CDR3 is TGTGCCAGCAGCTATCGAGTGGATCCTAGAGAGCAGTACTTC. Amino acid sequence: CASSYRVDPREQYF.